The source of this TCR beta chain is a study of identical twins. Study conclusions and caveats: Zero-insertion findings could be partly confounded by invariant cells (MAIT and iNKT cells). Those out-of-frame alpha sequences shared by twins showed an excess of low generation probability.

This clonotype was detected many times. Its antigen is not identified. Germline assignment: CDR1 MDHEN and CDR2 SYDVKM. The CDR3 totals 15 residues. J was trimmed by 9 bases and V by 5 bases; bases with no gene match: 11. A single record per CDR3 protein comes from TCRdb applying MiXCR to the 5' RACE reads. The table has roughly 700,000 distinct CDR3 sequences, 8.5% to 9% seen once. These same records also appear under a second study, on yellow fever vaccine responses in identical twins.

This chain joins TRBV28 and TRBJ2-1; 9 nucleotides agree with TRBD1. The sample comprised PBMCs. This TCR was recovered from a woman aged 18-29 years in good health. For the CDR3, the DNA is TGTGCCAGCAGTACACCCGGGACAGGGATGAGTGAGCAGTTCTTC. This codes for CASSTPGTGMSEQFF.